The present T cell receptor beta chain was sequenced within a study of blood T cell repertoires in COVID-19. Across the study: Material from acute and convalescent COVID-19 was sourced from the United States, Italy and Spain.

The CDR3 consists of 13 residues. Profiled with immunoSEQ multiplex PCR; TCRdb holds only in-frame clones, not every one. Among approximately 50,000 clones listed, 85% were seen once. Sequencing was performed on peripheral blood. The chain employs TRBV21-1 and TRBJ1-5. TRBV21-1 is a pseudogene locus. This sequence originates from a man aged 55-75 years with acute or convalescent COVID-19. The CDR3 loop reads CASTVSVSKPQHF. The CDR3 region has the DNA TGTGCCAGCACCGTCAGCGTGTCGAAGCCCCAGCATTTT.